These 9 T cell receptor beta chains originate from one sample sequenced in a study of cytomegalovirus exposure and HLA in healthy donors. Only in-frame clones appear in the TCRdb table, and some are missing; sequencing was by immunoSEQ multiplex PCR. The profile shows about 98,000 clones, about 90% of them singletons. Source material: PBMCs. The receptors here all came from a man between 18 and 35 years old in good health and CMV-seropositive.

The CDR3 DNA reads TGTGCCACTCGTAGGGCGGGGGGAACCTACAATGAGCAGTTCTTC. Protein: CATRRAGGTYNEQFF. V is TRBV15 and J is TRBJ2-1; 8 bases agree with TRBD2. The germline V gene has CDR1 LNHNV and CDR2 YYDKDF (reference sequence). The CDR3 consists of 15 residues. The J segment lost 2 bases and the V segment lost 9 bases, leaving 9 bases of the junction unmatched.

The chain couples TRBV7-9 to TRBJ2-3, with 8 bases identical to TRBD1. The trim removed 7 bases at V and 5 bases at J, leaving 8 bases unmatched. CDR1 and CDR2 (germline): SEHNR, FQNEAQ (reference sequence). This CDR3 region has 14 residues. The DNA for the CDR3 is TGTGCCAGCATAGGACAGGGAATTATAGATACGCAGTATTTT. This gives the protein CASIGQGIIDTQYF.

CDR3 amino acids: CASSQPGLDNEQFF. The DNA for the CDR3 is TGTGCCAGCAGCCAACCGGGACTAGACAATGAGCAGTTCTTC. The rearrangement joins TRBV28 to TRBJ2-1; 8 bases match TRBD2. The CDR3 spans 14 residues. The trim removed 6 bases at V and 5 bases at J, leaving 6 bases unmatched. The germline V gene encodes CDR1 MDHEN and CDR2 SYDVKM. Full variable domain (missing parts from reference TRBV28 and TRBJ2-1): DVKVTQSSRYLVKRTGEKVFLECVQDMDHENMFWYRQDPGLGLRLIYFSYDVKMKEKGDIPEGYSVSREKKERFSLILESASTNQTSMYLCASSQPGLDNEQFFGPGTRLTVL.

The chain links TRBV29-1 to TRBJ2-1; 7 bases are a match to TRBD1. CDR1 is SQVTM, CDR2 ANQGSEA, per germline. The CDR3 has 13 residues. Losses at the gene ends were 6 bases for V and 0 bases for J; bases not matched to a gene: 2. The CDR3 sequence is CSVDRSSYNEQFF. CDR3 bases: TGCAGCGTGGACAGGAGCTCCTACAATGAGCAGTTCTTC.

This chain connects TRBV2 to TRBJ2-2; tentative D call: TRBD1 (6 bases). Trimming stripped 8 bases from V and 4 bases from J, with 17 bases between. Germline CDR1 and CDR2: SNHLY and FYNNEI. The CDR3 is made up of 15 amino acids. The CDR3 protein is CASVMRGSGTGELFF. In DNA, the CDR3 is TGTGCCAGCGTGATGAGGGGGTCGGGCACCGGGGAGCTGTTTTTT.

This chain links TRBV28 with TRBJ2-2, with D tentatively TRBD2 (6 bases). Trimming left V 6 bases short and J 1 base short, with 15 bases between. This CDR3 region has 16 residues. CDR1 MDHEN and CDR2 SYDVKM come from the germline V gene. CDR3 sequence: CASRYLATENTGELFF. The DNA of the CDR3 is TGTGCCAGCAGGTATCTAGCGACCGAGAACACCGGGGAGCTGTTTTTT.

The chain combines TRBV28 with TRBJ1-2, with D possibly TRBD1 on 5 matching bases. Trimming took off 4 bases at V and 1 base at J, with 10 bases between the two ends. The CDR3 sequence is 14 residues long. Looked up from germline, CDR1 is MDHEN and CDR2 is SYDVKM. The CDR3 DNA follows: TGTGCCAGCAGTTCTTCAGGGATTAACTATGGCTACACCTTC. Translating it yields CASSSSGINYGYTF.

This chain joins TRBV5-4 and TRBJ2-3; 7 bases fit TRBD1. The V and J ends lost 4 bases and 0 bases, in that order; junction bases with no gene match: 2. From germline, CDR1 is SGHNT and CDR2 YYREEE (reference sequence). The length of the CDR3 is 14 residues. CDR3 region: CASSQQGSTDTQYF. CDR3 sequence (DNA): TGTGCCAGCAGCCAACAGGGGAGCACAGATACGCAGTATTTT.

V gene TRBV11-3 combines with J gene TRBJ1-3; D may be TRBD1 (5 bases). Germline loops: CDR1 SGHNT, CDR2 YENEEA. The CDR3 is made up of 17 amino acids. V lost 0 bases and J lost 0, with 12 bases in between. CDR3 bases: TGTGCCAGCAGCTTAGATCGTTGGGGCAGCTCTGGAAACACCATATATTTT. Translation: CASSLDRWGSSGNTIYF.